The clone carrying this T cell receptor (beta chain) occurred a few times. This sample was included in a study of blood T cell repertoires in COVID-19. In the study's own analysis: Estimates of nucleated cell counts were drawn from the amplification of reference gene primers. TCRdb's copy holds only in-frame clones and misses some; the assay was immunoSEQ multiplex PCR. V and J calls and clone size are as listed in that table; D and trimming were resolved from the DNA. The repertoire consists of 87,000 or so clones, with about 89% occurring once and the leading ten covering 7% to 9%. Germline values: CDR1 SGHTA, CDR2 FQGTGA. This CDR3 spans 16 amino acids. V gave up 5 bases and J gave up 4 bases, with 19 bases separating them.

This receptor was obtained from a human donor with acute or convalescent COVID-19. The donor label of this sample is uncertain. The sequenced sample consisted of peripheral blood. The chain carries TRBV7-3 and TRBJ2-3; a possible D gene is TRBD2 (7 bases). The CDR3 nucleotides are TGTGCCAGCAGCCAAGCCGAGGGGGGGCGCCCAGATACGCAGTATTTT. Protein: CASSQAEGGRPDTQYF. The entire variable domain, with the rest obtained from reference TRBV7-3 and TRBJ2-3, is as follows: GAGVSQTPSNKVTEKGKYVELRCDPISGHTALYWYRQSLGQGPEFLIYFQGTGAADDSGLPNDRFFAVRPEGSVSTLKIQRTERGDSAVYLCASSQAEGGRPDTQYFGPGTRLTVL.